This entry describes one TCR beta chain. There are 15 residues in the CDR3. Germline CDR1 reads SNHLY; CDR2 reads FYNNEI. V dropped 6 bases and J dropped 6; count of bases not matched to a gene: 11. These data belong to a study of blood T cell repertoires in COVID-19. Study overall: Sites in the United States, Italy and Spain provided acute and convalescent COVID-19 samples. In each case, the material was cDNA or gDNA derived from T cells, B-cell-depleted T cells, or PBMCs.

The table came from immunoSEQ multiplex PCR; TCRdb's copy has only in-frame clones and leaves some out. The sample has over 250,000 clones, approximately 84% seen once. Specimen: peripheral blood. This chain uses TRBV2 with TRBJ1-5; 7 nucleotides match TRBD1. The sequence was obtained from a human donor with COVID-19, enrolled during active disease. The donor label of this sample is uncertain. The CDR3 is CASRDRIYGGQPQHF. Here the CDR3 DNA reads TGTGCCAGCAGGGACAGGATTTACGGCGGTCAGCCCCAGCATTTT.